The present entry profiles one T cell receptor (beta chain) with its context. As yet, its antigen is unknown. This entry is derived from a study of T cells after yellow fever vaccination. Overall study: The authors prepared low-cell-number fractions using SMART-Seq v4 Ultra Low Input.

5'RACE template switching produced TCR cDNA carrying a universal primer site and UMIs. MiXCR, run by TCRdb on the 5' RACE reads, gives a single entry per CDR3 protein. The profile shows under 700,000 distinct CDR3 sequences, about a sixth of them singletons. With 6 bases clipped from V and 2 bases from J, the junction kept 6 bases outside the gene matches. Per the germline V gene, CDR1 is DFQATT and CDR2 is SNEGSKA (reference sequence). The CDR3 has 13 residues. General study findings and limits: FACS-sorted repertoires could harbor abundant contaminating bulk-population clonotypes.

This chain connects TRBV20-1 to TRBJ2-7, with 8 bases matching TRBD2. This specimen was PBMCs, taken 5 to 6 days after the first yellow fever vaccination. The source is a man between 18 and 29 years old who received the YFV17D yellow fever vaccine. The CDR3 nucleotides read TGCAGTGCGGATCCCGGGGGGGCCTACGAGCAGTACGTC. It encodes CSADPGGAYEQYV.